This T cell receptor (beta chain) came from a study of blood T cell repertoires in COVID-19. Across the study: The United States, Italy and Spain were the sources of the acute and convalescent COVID-19 samples. T cells, B-cell-depleted T cells, or PBMCs supplied cDNA or gDNA.

Here immunoSEQ multiplex PCR was the method, and the copy in TCRdb shows in-frame clones only, minus some. Of 150,000 to 200,000 clones detected, around 80% appear once; the ten largest clones hold 5% to 6%. This CDR3 has 15 amino acids. CDR1 SGHRS and CDR2 YFSETQ come from the germline V gene. After removal of 4 bases from V and 2 bases from J, the junction contained 8 bases not matched to a gene. Remarks on this clone: Distinct nucleotide sequences in the sample also encode this CDR3.

Cohort 3 donors counted as recovered after two negative PCRs, clearance, or resolved symptoms. J is TRBJ1-1 and V is TRBV5-1; 7 nucleotides agree with TRBD1. This clonotype originated in a man aged 40-49 years who had recovered from COVID-19. Source material: PBMCs or T cells enriched from blood (not recorded which). CDR3 sequence reads: CASSLTTGSNTEAFF. CDR3 bases: TGCGCCAGCAGCCTAACGACAGGGAGTAACACTGAAGCTTTCTTT.